Following are 3 T cell receptor beta chains from one sample sequenced in a study of blood T cell repertoires in COVID-19. The method was immunoSEQ multiplex PCR; TCRdb's version includes in-frame clones alone and lacks a portion of them. The table lists about 190,000 clones, roughly 77% of them singletons. Material: peripheral blood. All receptors derive from a woman over 75 with COVID-19, enrolled during active disease.

The chain joins TRBV5-1 to TRBJ2-2, with 9 bases that match TRBD1. The V and J ends lost 2 bases and 4 bases, in that order; junction bases with no gene match: 9. Germline CDR1 and CDR2: SGHRS and YFSETQ. This CDR3 has 17 residues. CDR3 region: CASSLAGTGISTGELFF. In nucleotides, the CDR3 is TGCGCCAGCAGCTTAGCCGGGACAGGGATCAGCACCGGGGAGCTGTTTTTT.

The rearrangement joins TRBV6-5 to TRBJ2-7; TRBD1 matches at 9 bases. The V and J ends lost 4 bases and 2 bases, in that order; junction bases with no gene match: 3. CDR1 MNHEY and CDR2 SVGAGI come from the germline V gene. The CDR3 length is 14 residues. The CDR3 sequence is CASSSTGGAYEQYF. The DNA of the CDR3 is TGTGCCAGCAGTTCGACAGGGGGTGCCTACGAGCAGTACTTC.

The chain has TRBV7-2 and TRBJ1-1; 7 bases are a match to TRBD1. This CDR3 has 15 amino acids. The germline CDR1 and CDR2 sequences are SGHTA and FQGNSA. The ends lost 4 bases at V and 1 base at J; junction bases unmatched: 6. For the CDR3, the DNA is TGTGCCAGCAGCTACACCGGGACAGCGAACACTGAAGCTTTCTTT. Protein sequence: CASSYTGTANTEAFF.